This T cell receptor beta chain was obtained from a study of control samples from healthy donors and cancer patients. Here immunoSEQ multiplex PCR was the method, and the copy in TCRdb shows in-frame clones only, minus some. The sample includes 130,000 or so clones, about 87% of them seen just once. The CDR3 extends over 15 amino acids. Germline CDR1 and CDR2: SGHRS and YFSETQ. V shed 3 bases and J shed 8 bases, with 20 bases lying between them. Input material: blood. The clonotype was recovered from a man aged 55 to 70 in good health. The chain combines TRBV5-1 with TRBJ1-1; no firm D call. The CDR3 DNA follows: TGCGCCAGCAGCTATGAGGACCGTCGGTTCGCGGAAGCTTTCTTT. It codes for CASSYEDRRFAEAFF. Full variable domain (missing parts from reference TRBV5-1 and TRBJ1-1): KAGVTQTPRYLIKTRGQQVTLSCSPISGHRSVSWYQQTPGQGLQFLFEYFSETQRNKGNFPGRFSGRQFSNSRSEMNVSTLELGDSALYLCASSYEDRRFAEAFFGQGTRLTVV.